This is a list of T cell receptor beta chains from one sample in a study of blood T cells in healthy people across ages. Using its own MiXCR run on the 5' RACE reads, TCRdb lists one record per CDR3 protein. The sample includes roughly 800,000 distinct CDR3 sequences, around 25% of them seen just once. The same sample was also used in a study of T cells of mothers and their children.

Sequencing used blood. These receptors were collected from a boy between 10 and 17 years old in good health. CDR3s include the opening cysteine and the closing phenylalanine or tryptophan. A D gene is named only where the DNA matches it firmly. Size is stated for part of the rows, as once, few or many counts, or as a class when the clone is expanded.

clone_size j_call v_call d_call cdr3_nt cdr3_aa
few TRBJ1-4 TRBV2 - TGTGCCAGCAGTGAAGAAGGGGAGGGAGAAAAACTGTTTTTT CASSEEGEGEKLFF
- TRBJ2-2 TRBV29-1 - TGCAGCGTTGCAGGGAGAACCGGGGAGCTGTTTTTT CSVAGRTGELFF
few TRBJ2-2 TRBV21-1 - TGTGCCAGGTTTCGAGGCCTCAGCGGGAGTGCGAACACCGGGGAGCTGTTTTTT CARFRGLSGSANTGELFF
few TRBJ2-3 TRBV4-1 - TGCGCCAGCAGCCAAGAATCGTGGGGCATGGCAGGGTCGACAGATACGCAGTATTTT CASSQESWGMAGSTDTQYF
few TRBJ2-7 TRBV20-1 - TGCAGTGCTAGTAGGCCTGAGCGCTCCTACGAGCAGTACTTC CSASRPERSYEQYF
few TRBJ1-2 TRBV13 - TGTGCCAGCAGCTTAGGGGAAACAGGGTATGGCTACACCTTC CASSLGETGYGYTF
few TRBJ2-7 TRBV7-2 - TGTGCCAGCAGCCAAACCGGTCTGGTGGGGAAAACCTACGAGCAGTACTTC CASSQTGLVGKTYEQYF
once TRBJ2-7 TRBV10-3 - TGTGCCATCAGTGGAGGCGGGGTCGGGTCCTACGAGCAGTACTTC CAISGGGVGSYEQYF
- TRBJ1-2 TRBV5-1 - TGCGCCAGCAGCTCGGAACAGGAAAGGCATGGCTACACCTTC CASSSEQERHGYTF
- TRBJ2-5 TRBV7-9 - TGTGCCAGCAGCTACAATGACGGGGCTTTTCAAGAGACCCAGTACTTC CASSYNDGAFQETQYF
- TRBJ2-7 TRBV5-1 - TGCGCCAGCAGCTTTACAGGTCTGAGAGAGCAGTACTTC CASSFTGLREQYF
- TRBJ2-1 TRBV20-1 TRBD1 TGCAGTGCTGATATTATGACAGGGGTTAATTCCTACAATGAGCAGTTCTTC CSADIMTGVNSYNEQFF
few TRBJ2-1 TRBV20-1 - TGCAGTGCTAGCGGCACAAATGAGCAGTTCTTC CSASGTNEQFF
- TRBJ2-7 TRBV6-1 - TGTGCCAGCGGGTGGGAATCCTACGAGCAGTACTTC CASGWESYEQYF
- TRBJ1-1 TRBV6-5 TRBD1 TGTGCCAGCAGTTCACTCCAGGGGGTCAACATGAACACTGAAGCTTTCTTT CASSSLQGVNMNTEAFF
few TRBJ1-5 TRBV6-6 - TGTGCCAGCAGTTCCACAGGTGGTCAGCCCCAGCATTTT CASSSTGGQPQHF